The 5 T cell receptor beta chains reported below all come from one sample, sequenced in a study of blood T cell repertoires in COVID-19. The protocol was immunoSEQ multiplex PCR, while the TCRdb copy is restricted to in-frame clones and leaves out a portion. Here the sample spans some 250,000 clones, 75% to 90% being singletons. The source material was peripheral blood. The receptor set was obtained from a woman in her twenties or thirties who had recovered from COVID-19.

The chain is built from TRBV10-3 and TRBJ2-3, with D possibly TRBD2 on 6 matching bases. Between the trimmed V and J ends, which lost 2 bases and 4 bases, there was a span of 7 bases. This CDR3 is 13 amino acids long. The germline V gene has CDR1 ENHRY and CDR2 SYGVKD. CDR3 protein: CAISEIAADTQYF. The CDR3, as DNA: TGTGCCATCAGTGAGATAGCGGCAGATACGCAGTATTTT.

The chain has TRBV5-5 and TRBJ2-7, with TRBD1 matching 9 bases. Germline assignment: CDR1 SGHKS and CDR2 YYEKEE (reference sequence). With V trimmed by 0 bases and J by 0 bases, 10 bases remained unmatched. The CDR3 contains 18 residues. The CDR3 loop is CASSLGDRDSRSSYEQYF. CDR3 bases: TGTGCCAGCAGCTTGGGGGACAGGGATTCCCGTAGCTCCTACGAGCAGTACTTC.

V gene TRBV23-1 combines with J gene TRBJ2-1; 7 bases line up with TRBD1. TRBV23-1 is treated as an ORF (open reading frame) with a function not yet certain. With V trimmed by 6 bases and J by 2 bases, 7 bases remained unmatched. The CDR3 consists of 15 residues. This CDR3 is CASSGTQGTYNEQFF. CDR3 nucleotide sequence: TGCGCCAGCAGCGGGACACAGGGGACCTACAATGAGCAGTTCTTC.

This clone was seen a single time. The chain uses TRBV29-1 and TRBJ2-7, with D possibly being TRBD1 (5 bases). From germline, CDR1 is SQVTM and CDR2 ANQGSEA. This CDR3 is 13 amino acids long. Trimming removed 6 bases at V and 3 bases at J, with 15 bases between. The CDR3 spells CSVWGSGYYEQYF. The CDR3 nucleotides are TGCAGCGTCTGGGGCAGTGGGTACTACGAGCAGTACTTC.

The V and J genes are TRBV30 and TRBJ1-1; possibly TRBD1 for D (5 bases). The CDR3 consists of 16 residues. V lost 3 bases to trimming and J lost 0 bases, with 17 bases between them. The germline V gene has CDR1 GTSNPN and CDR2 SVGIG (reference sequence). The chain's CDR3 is CAWSRTSVSVNTEAFF. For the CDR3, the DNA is TGTGCCTGGAGCAGGACATCAGTTTCGGTGAACACTGAAGCTTTCTTT. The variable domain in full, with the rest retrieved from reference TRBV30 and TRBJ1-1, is SQTIHQWPATLVQPVGSPLSLECTVEGTSNPNLYWYRQAAGRGLQLLFYSVGIGQISSEVPQNLSASRPQDRQFILSSKKLLLSDSGFYLCAWSRTSVSVNTEAFFGQGTRLTVV.